Sequencing of this T cell receptor beta chain was carried out in a study of blood T cell repertoires in COVID-19. Study-level background: T cells, B-cell-depleted T cells, or PBMCs provided the cDNA or gDNA that served as material.

The germline V gene has CDR1 SGDLS and CDR2 YYNGEE. This CDR3 has 15 amino acids. The ends were cut back, 0 bases at V and 1 base at J, with 11 bases in the middle. Authors' analysis steps: Estimates of nucleated cell counts were drawn from the amplification of reference gene primers. The protocol was immunoSEQ multiplex PCR, while the TCRdb copy is restricted to in-frame clones and leaves out a portion. That table supplies the V and J calls and clone size; D and trimming were determined from the DNA. Here the sample spans some 31,000 clones, around 73% being singletons. The TCR comes from a woman aged 60 to 75 with acute or convalescent COVID-19. Sequencing input: peripheral blood. The V and J genes are TRBV9 and TRBJ2-7, with no clear D. The CDR3 sequence is CASSVEWQTSYEQYF. CDR3 sequence (DNA): TGTGCCAGCAGCGTAGAGTGGCAGACTTCCTACGAGCAGTACTTC.